The clone carrying this T cell receptor (beta chain) was seen repeatedly, ten times or more. Its antigen is still unknown. Trimming stripped 6 bases from V and 3 bases from J, with 11 bases between. Per germline, CDR1 SNHLY and CDR2 FYNNEI. The CDR3 has 13 residues. Sequencing libraries for TCR beta were prepared with iRepertoire HTBI primers and Arm-PCR of CDR3 regions. TCRdb passed the multiplex PCR reads through MiXCR, listing each CDR3 protein once. The sample lists around 400,000 distinct CDR3 sequences, more than 20% occurring once. The sample belongs to a study of regulatory T cells in long-lasting Graves disease. Points from the study as a whole: TRBV28, TRBJ1-2 and TRBJ2-5 were segments that persistent disease favored.

Time point denoted: persistent/refractory GD, antithyroid drugs over 5 years with positive TRAb. RNA extracted from PBMCs served as the sequencing template. This receptor was taken from a woman aged 40 to 50 with Graves disease. The gene calls are TRBV2 and TRBJ1-1; D gene uncertain. Specimen: peripheral blood mononuclear cells (PBMCs), collected when the disease was refractory, from a patient treated with antithyroid drugs. The chain's CDR3 is CASSLVSYTEAFF. The CDR3 DNA reads as TGTGCCAGCAGCTTAGTGTCCTACACTGAAGCTTTCTTT.